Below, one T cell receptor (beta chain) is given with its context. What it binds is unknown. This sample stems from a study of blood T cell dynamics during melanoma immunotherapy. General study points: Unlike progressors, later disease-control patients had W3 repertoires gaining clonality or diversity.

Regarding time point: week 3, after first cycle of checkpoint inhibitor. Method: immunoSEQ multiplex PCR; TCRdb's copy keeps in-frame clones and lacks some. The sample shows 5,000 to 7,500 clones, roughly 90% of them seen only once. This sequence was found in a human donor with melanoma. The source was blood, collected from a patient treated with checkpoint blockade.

CDR3 in DNA: TGTGCCAGCAGCGGCGAGCGGGAGTTCTACAATGAGCAGTTCTTC. Residues: CASSGEREFYNEQFF. The rearrangement joins TRBV5-4 to TRBJ2-1; the match to TRBD2 covers 8 bases. Germline CDR1 reads SGHNT; CDR2 reads YYREEE (reference sequence). The CDR3 is 15 amino acids. Trimming took 4 bases from V and 3 from J; bases not matched to a gene: 6.